This is a list of T cell receptor beta chains from one sample in a study of Ad26.COV2.S vaccination and SARS-CoV-2 variants. Only in-frame clones appear in the TCRdb table, and some are missing; sequencing was by immunoSEQ multiplex PCR. The sample holds around 400,000 clones, about 91% seen once. This material consisted of peripheral blood, taken in a trial of Ad26.COV2.S vaccine versus placebo. The origin of the receptors is a person between 18 and 60 years old who received the Ad26.COV2.S COVID-19 vaccine or a placebo. Both conserved end residues are part of each CDR3. The order of the fields is V gene, clone size, D gene, J gene, CDR3 protein, CDR3 DNA. D genes are given only for firm matches. Part of the rows lack a size; the others show once, few, many or a class for expanded clones.

>TRBV28|NA|TRBD2|TRBJ2-7
CASRFGGSSYEQYF
TGTGCCAGCCGGTTCGGGGGGAGCTCCTACGAGCAGTACTTC
>TRBV27|NA|NA|TRBJ1-3
CASSPGSSGNTIYF
TGTGCCAGCAGCCCAGGGAGCTCTGGAAACACCATATATTTT
>TRBV3-1/TRBV3-2|NA|NA|TRBJ2-3
CASSQDGITRYTQYF
TGTGCCAGCAGCCAAGATGGCATCACGAGGTATACGCAGTATTTT
>TRBV30|NA|NA|TRBJ2-1
CAWSTRSSYNEQFF
TGTGCCTGGAGTACTAGGAGCTCCTACAATGAGCAGTTCTTC
>TRBV5-5|NA|NA|TRBJ2-1
CASTRSTDEQFF
TGTGCCAGCACCAGAAGTACGGATGAGCAGTTCTTC
>TRBV28|NA|NA|TRBJ2-1
CASSHRLVSYNEQFF
TGTGCCAGCAGCCATCGACTAGTATCCTACAATGAGCAGTTCTTC
>TRBV24-1|NA|TRBD1|TRBJ2-1
CATSDPTGDNEQFF
TGTGCCACCAGTGACCCGACAGGGGACAATGAGCAGTTCTTC
>TRBV7-9|NA|TRBD2|TRBJ2-1
CASSLVGLAAYSSYNEQFF
TGTGCCAGCAGCTTAGTAGGACTAGCAGCTTATTCGTCCTACAATGAGCAGTTCTTC
>TRBV29-1|NA|TRBD2|TRBJ2-7
CSVEDPTQRDYEQYF
TGCAGCGTTGAAGATCCAACTCAGCGGGACTACGAGCAGTACTTC
>TRBV10-1|NA|NA|TRBJ2-7
CATPLDSRSYEQYF
TGCGCCACCCCTCTGGACAGTAGGTCCTACGAGCAGTACTTC
>TRBV11-3|NA|NA|TRBJ1-4
CASSLVGGYEKLFF
TGTGCCAGCAGCTTAGTAGGGGGTTATGAAAAACTGTTTTTT
>TRBV19|NA|NA|TRBJ2-1
CASSIYRGSTNEQFF
TGTGCCAGTAGTATCTACCGAGGGAGTACCAATGAGCAGTTCTTC
>TRBV5-1|NA|TRBD2|TRBJ2-2
CASSVLAGGTGELFF
TGCGCCAGCAGCGTACTAGCGGGGGGCACCGGGGAGCTGTTTTTT
>TRBV4-2|NA|NA|TRBJ2-7
CASSQEATPAYEQYF
TGTGCCAGCAGCCAAGAAGCAACTCCAGCGTACGAGCAGTACTTC
>TRBV30|NA|NA|TRBJ2-6
CAWSGGGLGANVLTF
TGTGCCTGGAGTGGAGGTGGGCTTGGGGCCAACGTCCTGACTTTC
>TRBV5-1|once|TRBD1|TRBJ1-1
CASSPETGGGRAFF
TGCGCCAGCAGTCCCGAGACAGGGGGTGGGCGAGCTTTCTTT
>TRBV28|NA|TRBD2|TRBJ2-4
CASSSQTRLAAAHF
TGTGCCAGCAGTTCCCAAACCCGACTAGCGGCAGCCCACTTC
>TRBV28|NA|NA|TRBJ1-5
CASRSAAGLVNQPQHF
TGTGCCAGCAGATCGGCAGCGGGGTTGGTCAATCAGCCCCAGCATTTT
>TRBV2|NA|TRBD2|TRBJ2-1
CASLPGLAYNEQFF
TGTGCCAGCTTACCGGGACTAGCGTACAATGAGCAGTTCTTC
>TRBV7-4|NA|TRBD1|TRBJ1-5
CASSAPPWTGGYNQPQHF
TGTGCCAGCAGCGCCCCCCCCTGGACAGGGGGCTACAATCAGCCCCAGCATTTT
>TRBV23-1|NA|NA|TRBJ1-6
CASSHYNSPLHF
TGCGCCAGCAGTCACTATAATTCACCCCTCCACTTT
>TRBV5-6|NA|NA|TRBJ2-1
CASSFLATYNEQFF
TGTGCCAGCAGCTTCCTCGCTACCTACAATGAGCAGTTCTTC
>TRBV5-1|NA|TRBD2|TRBJ2-1
CASSLGTSAYNEQFF
TGCGCCAGCAGCTTGGGGACTAGCGCCTACAATGAGCAGTTCTTC
>TRBV5-4|NA|NA|TRBJ2-3
CASSLGPGGGAGDTQYF
TGTGCCAGCAGCTTGGGTCCTGGCGGTGGGGCGGGAGATACGCAGTATTTT
>TRBV27|NA|NA|TRBJ2-1
CASSGGGSYNEQFF
TGTGCCAGCTCCGGGGGAGGATCCTACAATGAGCAGTTCTTC
>TRBV28|NA|NA|TRBJ2-1
CASSLIALNNEQFF
TGTGCCAGCAGTTTAATAGCGTTAAACAATGAGCAGTTCTTC
>TRBV3-1/TRBV3-2|NA|TRBD1|TRBJ2-7
CASSPPGQGFGLYF
TGTGCCAGCAGCCCTCCGGGACAGGGGTTTGGGTTGTACTTC
>TRBV9|NA|NA|TRBJ2-5
CASSVGGQETQYF
TGTGCCAGCAGCGTTGGGGGTCAAGAGACCCAGTACTTC
>TRBV30|NA|NA|TRBJ2-3
CAWVSRLSTDTQYF
TGTGCCTGGGTCTCGAGGCTAAGCACAGATACGCAGTATTTT
>TRBV20-1|NA|NA|TRBJ2-5
CSAYTEETQYF
TGCAGTGCATACACAGAAGAGACCCAGTACTTC
>TRBV19|NA|TRBD2|TRBJ2-1
CASSLAGSSYNEQFF
TGTGCCAGTAGTCTAGCGGGAAGCTCCTACAATGAGCAGTTCTTC
>TRBV28|NA|TRBD1|TRBJ1-2
CASSLHGQGVDGYTF
TGTGCCAGCAGTTTACATGGGCAGGGGGTTGATGGCTACACCTTC
>TRBV6-2/TRBV6-3|NA|NA|TRBJ1-4
CASSYSEGRGKLFF
TGTGCCAGCAGTTACTCGGAGGGTCGAGGAAAACTGTTTTTT
>TRBV5-1|NA|NA|TRBJ2-1
CASSGGQRINEQFF
TGCGCCAGCAGCGGAGGACAAAGAATAAATGAGCAGTTCTTC
>TRBV4-3|NA|TRBD2|TRBJ2-1
CASSQASSGYNEQFF
TGCGCCAGCAGCCAAGCGTCTAGCGGCTACAATGAGCAGTTCTTC
>TRBV9|once|NA|TRBJ2-7
CASSEATGLSYEQYF
TGTGCCAGCAGCGAGGCCACAGGGCTCTCCTACGAGCAGTACTTC
>TRBV28|NA|TRBD1|TRBJ2-7
CASRRTGGYEQYF
TGTGCCAGCAGGCGGACAGGAGGCTACGAGCAGTACTTC
>TRBV10-2|NA|TRBD1|TRBJ2-7
CASRPGQGPYEQYF
TGCGCCAGCAGGCCGGGACAGGGACCCTACGAGCAGTACTTC
>TRBV9|NA|TRBD1|TRBJ2-7
CASSSRGTGAGEQYF
TGTGCCAGCAGCTCAAGGGGGACAGGGGCCGGGGAGCAGTACTTC
>TRBV2|NA|NA|TRBJ1-3
CASNGGDGYSGNTIYF
TGTGCCAGCAATGGGGGTGATGGTTACTCTGGAAACACCATATATTTT
>TRBV28|NA|NA|TRBJ1-2
CASRVGGYGYTF
TGTGCCAGCAGGGTGGGGGGCTATGGCTACACCTTC
>TRBV5-1|NA|TRBD1|TRBJ2-5
CASSLQGSETQYF
TGCGCCAGCAGCCTACAGGGGTCAGAGACCCAGTACTTC
>TRBV10-3|NA|TRBD1|TRBJ2-1
CAISGTGVNEQFF
TGTGCCATCAGTGGGACAGGGGTCAATGAGCAGTTCTTC
>TRBV27|NA|NA|TRBJ2-3
CASSFFTDTQYF
TGTGCCAGCAGTTTCTTCACAGATACGCAGTATTTT
>TRBV11-2|NA|NA|TRBJ2-5
CASSLRGETQYF
TGTGCCAGCAGCTTAAGGGGAGAGACCCAGTACTTC
>TRBV9|NA|NA|TRBJ2-1
CASSVDSVGAYNEQFF
TGTGCCAGCAGCGTAGATAGCGTAGGAGCCTACAATGAGCAGTTCTTC
>TRBV29-1|NA|NA|TRBJ2-1
CSVEDLEGISYNEQFF
TGCAGCGTTGAAGATCTTGAGGGGATAAGCTACAATGAGCAGTTCTTC
>TRBV5-6|NA|NA|TRBJ2-5
CASSEMTLTRETQYF
TGTGCCAGCAGTGAGATGACCCTAACTAGAGAGACCCAGTACTTC
>TRBV10-2|NA|TRBD2|TRBJ2-7
CASGRGTTEQYF
TGCGCCAGCGGGCGGGGGACGACCGAGCAGTACTTC
>TRBV7-2|NA|TRBD2|TRBJ2-1
CASRPGVLAGGLSYNEQFF
TGTGCCAGCAGACCAGGAGTACTAGCGGGAGGCCTCTCCTACAATGAGCAGTTCTTC
>TRBV2|NA|NA|TRBJ2-7
CASHRVGGSSYEQYF
TGTGCCAGCCACAGGGTTGGTGGGAGCTCCTACGAGCAGTACTTC